The 12 T cell receptor beta chains reported below all come from one sample, sequenced in a study of blood T cell repertoires in COVID-19. Clones were read by immunoSEQ multiplex PCR, and TCRdb kept only the in-frame ones, dropping some. The repertoire holds almost 250,000 clones, with 85% to 90% as singletons. Sequenced input: PBMCs or T cells enriched from blood (not recorded which). These TCRs come from a woman aged 25-40 years who had recovered from COVID-19.

The sample holds one count of this clone. The chain has TRBV13 and TRBJ2-7; the match to TRBD2 covers 10 bases. Germline V gene sequence: CDR1 PRHDT, CDR2 FYEKMQ (reference sequence). The CDR3 loop spans 19 amino acids. V lost 2 bases and J lost 1; bases outside the gene matches: 14. CDR3 loop: CASSLSLSGASGRSYEQYF. The CDR3 DNA follows: TGTGCCAGCAGCTTATCTCTGTCGGGTGCTAGCGGGAGATCCTACGAGCAGTACTTC.

The rearrangement links TRBV28 to TRBJ1-5, with D tentatively TRBD1 (5 bases). The CDR3 extends over 14 amino acids. Trimming cost V 3 bases and J 7 bases, with 13 bases left between them. Germline-derived CDR1 and CDR2 are MDHEN and SYDVKM. As DNA, the CDR3 is TGTGCCAGCAGTTTTGAGGCAAAGGGGCAGCCCCAGCATTTT. Amino acid sequence: CASSFEAKGQPQHF.

This clone came up once. The J gene is TRBJ2-1, the V gene TRBV30, with a possible D match to TRBD2 (5 bases). V was clipped by 4 bases and J by 8 bases, with 15 bases between them. The CDR3 loop spans 13 amino acids. Germline loops: CDR1 GTSNPN, CDR2 SVGIG (reference sequence). CDR3 bases: TGTGCCTGGACCGGCCCCAACGGGGATGAGCAGTTCTTC. Residues: CAWTGPNGDEQFF.

Remarks on this clone: Since no conserved phenylalanine or tryptophan closes the CDR3, a read error is the likely cause. The DNA is left out, because the CDR3 cannot be placed on it with certainty; the CDR3 is given as TCRdb lists it. The chain combines TRBV30 with TRBJ2-7; the table's D gene call, TRBD2, was not cross checked with the DNA. Germline V CDR1 and CDR2: GTSNPN, SVGIG (reference sequence). The CDR3 totals 11 residues, both ends included. The CDR3 here is CAWSVGGAIVY.

The chain recombines TRBV19 with TRBJ1-5; D uncertain. Germline-derived CDR1 and CDR2 are LNHDA and SQIVND (reference sequence). Trimming stripped 3 bases from V and 6 bases from J, with 9 bases between. The CDR3 extends over 13 amino acids. The CDR3 protein is CASSIGGSQPQHF. CDR3 sequence (DNA): TGTGCCAGTAGTATTGGCGGCAGTCAGCCCCAGCATTTT.

The rearrangement uses TRBV6-5 and TRBJ1-4; 9 bases fit TRBD1. The CDR3 covers 14 residues. V dropped 11 bases and J dropped 1; count of bases not matched to a gene: 5. Germline CDR1 MNHEY, CDR2 SVGAGI. The CDR3 DNA reads as TGTGCCGGGGGACAGGGAGGAACTAATGAAAAACTGTTTTTT. Residues: CAGGQGGTNEKLFF.

The chain has TRBV4-1 and TRBJ2-7, with 7 bases aligning to TRBD1. The CDR3 has 14 amino acids. With V trimmed by 2 bases and J by 5 bases, 6 bases remained unmatched. Germline values: CDR1 MGHRA, CDR2 YSYEKL. For the CDR3, the DNA is TGCGCCAGCAGCCAAAACAGGGGCGTCGACGAGCAGTACTTC. Amino acids: CASSQNRGVDEQYF.

Written as DNA, the CDR3 is TGTGCCAGCAGTTTAGCCCCAGGGGTCTATGGCTACACCTTC. Its protein is CASSLAPGVYGYTF. This chain connects TRBV28 to TRBJ1-2, with D possibly TRBD1 on 6 matching bases. Germline CDR1 MDHEN, CDR2 SYDVKM. V was cut by 2 bases and J by 4 bases, with 11 bases left in between. This CDR3 spans 14 amino acids.

This clone appeared a single time. This rearrangement joins TRBV15 to TRBJ2-1, with 10 bases lining up with TRBD1. The CDR3 runs 17 residues. Germline trimming cut 3 bases from V and 5 bases from J; bases unmatched to any gene: 10. Germline CDR1 and CDR2: LNHNV and YYDKDF (reference sequence). CDR3 DNA sequence: TGTGCCACCAGCAGGCGCCCCGACAGGGGGCTCAACAATGAGCAGTTCTTC. Translation gives CATSRRPDRGLNNEQFF.

In the case of this clone: The sample carries other DNA sequences with the same CDR3. The V gene is TRBV19, the J gene TRBJ2-7; 8 positions match TRBD1. CDR3 length: 13 residues. Germline V gives CDR1 LNHDA, CDR2 SQIVND (reference sequence). V was pared by 1 base and J by 4 bases, with 0 bases of the junction left unmatched. The CDR3 nucleotides read TGTGCCAGTAGTATAGGACAGGGGTACGAGCAGTACTTC. Encoded protein: CASSIGQGYEQYF.

The J gene is TRBJ2-1, the V gene TRBV3-1 (or the pseudogene TRBV3-2); weak D call: TRBD1 (6 bases). Looked up from germline, CDR1 is LGHDT and CDR2 is YNNKEL (reference sequence). Trimming took off 0 bases at V and 8 bases at J, with 17 bases between the two ends. The CDR3 sequence is 16 residues long. CDR3 nucleotides: TGTGCCAGCAGCCAAGAGAGCCCCTCAGGGGTCCATGAGCAGTTCTTC. Translating it yields CASSQESPSGVHEQFF.

In its sample, this clone was seen once. The V and J genes are TRBV7-9 and TRBJ2-1, with D possibly being TRBD1 (6 bases). This CDR3 is built from 13 residues. CDR1 is SEHNR and CDR2 is FQNEAQ in the germline V gene (reference sequence). V was clipped by 4 bases and J by 7 bases, with 11 bases between them. In nucleotides, the CDR3 is TGTGCCAGCAGCTCCAGACAGGTAAATGAGCAGTTCTTC. This translates into CASSSRQVNEQFF.